This is a list of T cell receptor beta chains from one sample in a study of blood T cell repertoires in COVID-19. Sequencing used immunoSEQ multiplex PCR; TCRdb keeps in-frame clones, though not all of them. The sample holds about 22,000 clones; approximately 80% are singletons and the top ten take around 23%. Sequences were obtained from peripheral blood. The receptors originated from a man at least 80 years old with active or convalescent COVID-19. CDR3s include the opening cysteine and the closing phenylalanine or tryptophan. The D gene is left open where the match is weak. Size is omitted from some rows. Given values are once, few, many or a class for expanded clones.

clone_size j_call v_call d_call cdr3_nt cdr3_aa
NA TRBJ2-5 TRBV5-1 TRBD2 TGCGCCAGCAGCTCCCCCCGCGGGAGGCAGACCCAGTACTTC CASSSPRGRQTQYF
NA TRBJ1-3 TRBV12-3/TRBV12-4 NA TGTGCCAGCAGATCTCAAGGGAGGAACACCATATATTTT CASRSQGRNTIYF
NA TRBJ2-3 TRBV4-3 TRBD2 TGCGCCAGCAGCCAAGATTACGGGCTAGCGGGGGGGAAGGGCACAGATACGCAGTATTTT CASSQDYGLAGGKGTDTQYF
few TRBJ2-7 TRBV7-9 NA TGTGCCAGCAGTCACCCGGGACTGCCAAAACCCATCTACGAGCAGTACTTC CASSHPGLPKPIYEQYF
NA TRBJ2-5 TRBV5-1 NA TGCGCCAGCAGCTTGGCCAGCGGGTACCAAGAGACCCAGTACTTC CASSLASGYQETQYF
NA TRBJ2-1 TRBV5-1 TRBD2 TGCGCCAGCAGCCCGGGTGGGACTACCTACAATGAGCAGTTCTTC CASSPGGTTYNEQFF
NA TRBJ1-1 TRBV9 NA TGTGCCAGCAGCGTAACGTCAGAAAACGTTGAAGCTTTCTTT CASSVTSENVEAFF
few TRBJ2-7 TRBV5-1 TRBD1 TGCGCCAGCAGCTCCCGAGGGGACAGGGGCTACGAGCAGTACTTC CASSSRGDRGYEQYF
NA TRBJ2-2 TRBV15 NA TGTGCCACCAGCAGAGAACTAGCAGGGACCGGGGAGCTGTTTTTT CATSRELAGTGELFF
NA TRBJ2-7 TRBV5-4 TRBD1 TGTGCCAGCAGCTATGACAGGGGGAGGACCTACGAGCAGTACTTC CASSYDRGRTYEQYF
NA TRBJ2-3 TRBV24-1 NA TGTGCCACCAGTGATTCGACAGATACGCAGTATTTT CATSDSTDTQYF
NA TRBJ2-5 TRBV2 TRBD1 TGTGCCAGCAATGAGGACAGGGCAGAAGAGACCCAGTACTTC CASNEDRAEETQYF
NA TRBJ1-1 TRBV7-8 NA TGTGCCAGCAGCTTAAGGGAGGGGAACACTGAAGCTTTCTTT CASSLREGNTEAFF
NA TRBJ1-6 TRBV29-1 NA TGCAGCGTTGGAGGGCAGGAGTCGAATTCACCCCTCCACTTT CSVGGQESNSPLHF
NA TRBJ2-7 TRBV11-2 TRBD1 TGTGCCAGCAGCCGGGCCGGGACAGACCTTTACGAGCAGTACTTC CASSRAGTDLYEQYF
NA TRBJ2-7 TRBV5-1 NA TGCGCCAGCAGCTTGACTTCCTCTATTTACGAGCAGTACTTC CASSLTSSIYEQYF
NA TRBJ2-3 TRBV19 NA TGTGCCAGTAGTATCGCTAGCTCCGCAGATACGCAGTATTTT CASSIASSADTQYF
NA TRBJ2-1 TRBV2 TRBD2 TGTGCCAGCAGTGGGTTACTAGCGGGAGGGGGGAGTGAGCAGTTCTTC CASSGLLAGGGSEQFF
NA TRBJ1-1 TRBV5-5 TRBD1 TGTGCCAGCAGCTTACAAGGGACAGTTAACACTGAAGCTTTCTTT CASSLQGTVNTEAFF
NA TRBJ2-1 TRBV4-1 TRBD1 TGCGCCAGCAGCCAAGATCTAGACAGGGGGACCTACAATGAGCAGTTCTTC CASSQDLDRGTYNEQFF
NA TRBJ1-5 TRBV14 NA TGTGCCAGCAGCGCAGATAGCAATCAGCCCCAGCATTTT CASSADSNQPQHF
NA TRBJ2-3 TRBV5-1 TRBD2 TGCGCCAGCAGACCTGGACTAGCGGTTTCTAGCACAGATACGCAGTATTTT CASRPGLAVSSTDTQYF
NA TRBJ1-2 TRBV5-1 NA TGCGCCAGCAGCTCGGGTCGACCCCAAGATTCTAACTATGGCTACACCTTC CASSSGRPQDSNYGYTF
NA TRBJ2-3 TRBV4-2 NA TGTGCCAGCACCGTTCAGGAAGGTACAGATACGCAGTATTTT CASTVQEGTDTQYF
NA TRBJ1-5 TRBV10-2 NA TGCGCCAGCAGTGAGTCCAGGATCAATCAGCCCCAGCATTTT CASSESRINQPQHF
NA TRBJ1-5 TRBV9 NA TGTGCCAGCAGCGTAGGACAGGAGCCCTCTCAGCCCCAGCATTTT CASSVGQEPSQPQHF
NA TRBJ1-1 TRBV28 TRBD1 TGTGCCAGCAGGCCGGGACAGGGAGGAACTGAAGCTTTCTTT CASRPGQGGTEAFF
NA TRBJ2-3 TRBV5-1 NA TGCGCCAGCAGCTTGGACGGGGGGCGCAGCACAGATACGCAGTATTTT CASSLDGGRSTDTQYF
few TRBJ2-2 TRBV19 NA TGTGCCAGTAGTATTTTCGGTATGTCGGGCACCGGGGAGCTGTTTTTT CASSIFGMSGTGELFF
NA TRBJ1-5 TRBV5-8 TRBD1 TGTGCCAGCAGCTTGAGGACAGGGTCCAATCAGCCCCAGCATTTT CASSLRTGSNQPQHF
NA TRBJ2-1 TRBV9 TRBD2 TGTGCCAGCAGCGTCATCGGAGCGGGGGGGTTGGATGAGCAGTTCTTC CASSVIGAGGLDEQFF
NA TRBJ2-5 TRBV2 TRBD1 TGTGCCAGCAGTGAATACAGGGGAGAGACCCAGTACTTC CASSEYRGETQYF
NA TRBJ1-2 TRBV19 TRBD1 TGTGCCAGTAGTAAACTATCGGGACAGGGTTTCTACACCTTC CASSKLSGQGFYTF
NA TRBJ2-3 TRBV7-3 TRBD2 TGTGCCAGCAGCAATGAAGAGCGGGGGCTCACAGATACGCAGTATTTT CASSNEERGLTDTQYF
NA TRBJ2-7 TRBV19 NA TGTGCCAGTCGAATGCCGACAGCCCCCTACGAGCAGTACTTC CASRMPTAPYEQYF
NA TRBJ1-1 TRBV5-1 TRBD1 TGCGCCAGCTCCGGGGGACAGGGAGGTTTGGCTTTCTTT CASSGGQGGLAFF
NA TRBJ2-1 TRBV11-3 NA TGTGCCAGCAGCTTTGGGGAGGTTAGTGAGAATGAGCAGTTCTTC CASSFGEVSENEQFF
NA TRBJ1-2 TRBV2 TRBD1 TGTGCCAGCAGGCGGGACAGGGAAGGCTACACCTTC CASRRDREGYTF